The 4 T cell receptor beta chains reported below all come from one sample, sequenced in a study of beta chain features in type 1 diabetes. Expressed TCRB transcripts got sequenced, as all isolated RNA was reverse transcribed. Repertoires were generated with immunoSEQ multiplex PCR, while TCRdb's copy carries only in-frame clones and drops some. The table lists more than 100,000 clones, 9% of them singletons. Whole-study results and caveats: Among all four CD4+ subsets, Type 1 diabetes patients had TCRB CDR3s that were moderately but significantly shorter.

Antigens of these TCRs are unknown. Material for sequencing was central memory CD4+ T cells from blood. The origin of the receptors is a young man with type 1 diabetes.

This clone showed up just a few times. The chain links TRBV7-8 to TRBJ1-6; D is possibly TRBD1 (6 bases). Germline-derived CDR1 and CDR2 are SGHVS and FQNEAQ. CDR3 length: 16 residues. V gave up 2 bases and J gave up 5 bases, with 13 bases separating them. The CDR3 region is CASSLSIRGDNSPLHF. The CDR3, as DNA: TGTGCCAGCAGCTTATCAATCAGGGGCGATAATTCACCCCTCCACTTT. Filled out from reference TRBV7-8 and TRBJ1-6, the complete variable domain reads GAGVSQSPRYKVAKRGQDVALRCDPISGHVSLFWYQQALGQGPEFLTYFQNEAQLDKSGLPSDRFFAERPEGSVSTLKIQRTQQEDSAVYLCASSLSIRGDNSPLHFGNGTRLTVT.

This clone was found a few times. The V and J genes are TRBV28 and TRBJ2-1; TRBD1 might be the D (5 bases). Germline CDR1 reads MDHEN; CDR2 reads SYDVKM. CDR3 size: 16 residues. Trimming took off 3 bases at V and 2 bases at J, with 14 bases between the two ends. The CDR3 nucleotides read TGTGCCAGCAGTTTCACCCGGGCCAGGGCCTACAATGAGCAGTTCTTC. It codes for CASSFTRARAYNEQFF.

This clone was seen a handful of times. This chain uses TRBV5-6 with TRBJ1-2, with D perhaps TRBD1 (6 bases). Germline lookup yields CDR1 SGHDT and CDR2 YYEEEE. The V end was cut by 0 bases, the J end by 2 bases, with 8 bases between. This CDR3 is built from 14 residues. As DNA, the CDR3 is TGTGCCAGCAGCTTGGGACAGGCGAACTATGGCTACACCTTC. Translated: CASSLGQANYGYTF.

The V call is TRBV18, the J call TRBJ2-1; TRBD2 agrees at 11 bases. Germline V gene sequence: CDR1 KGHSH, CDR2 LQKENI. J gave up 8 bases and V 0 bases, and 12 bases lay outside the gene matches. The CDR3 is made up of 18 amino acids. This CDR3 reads CASSPPNRLAGSGDEQFF. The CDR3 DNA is TGTGCCAGCTCACCACCGAACAGACTAGCGGGGTCTGGCGATGAGCAGTTCTTC.